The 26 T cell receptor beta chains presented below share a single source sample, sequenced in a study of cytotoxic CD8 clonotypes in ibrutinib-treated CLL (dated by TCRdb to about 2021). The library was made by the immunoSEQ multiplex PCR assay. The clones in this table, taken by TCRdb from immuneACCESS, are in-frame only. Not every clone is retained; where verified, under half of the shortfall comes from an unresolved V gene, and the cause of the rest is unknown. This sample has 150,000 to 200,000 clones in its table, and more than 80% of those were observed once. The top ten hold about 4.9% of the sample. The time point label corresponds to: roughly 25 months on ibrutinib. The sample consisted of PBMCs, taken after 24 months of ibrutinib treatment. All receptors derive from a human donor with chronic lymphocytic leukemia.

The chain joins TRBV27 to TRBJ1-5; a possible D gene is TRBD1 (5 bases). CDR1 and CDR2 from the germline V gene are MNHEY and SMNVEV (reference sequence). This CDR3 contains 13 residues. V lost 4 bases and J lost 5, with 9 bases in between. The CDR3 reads CASSWDRDQPQHF. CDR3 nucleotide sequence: TGTGCCAGCAGTTGGGACCGAGATCAGCCCCAGCATTTT.

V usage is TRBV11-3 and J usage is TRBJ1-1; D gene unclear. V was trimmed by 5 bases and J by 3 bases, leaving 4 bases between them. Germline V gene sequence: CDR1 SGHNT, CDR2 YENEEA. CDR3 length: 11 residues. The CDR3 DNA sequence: TGTGCCAGCAGCAGGGACACTGAAGCTTTCTTT. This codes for CASSRDTEAFF.

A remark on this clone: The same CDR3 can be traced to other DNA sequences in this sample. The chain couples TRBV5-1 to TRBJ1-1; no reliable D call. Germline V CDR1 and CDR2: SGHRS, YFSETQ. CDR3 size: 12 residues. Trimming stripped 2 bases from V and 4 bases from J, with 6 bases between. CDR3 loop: CASSFVGTEAFF. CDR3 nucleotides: TGCGCCAGCAGCTTTGTGGGCACTGAAGCTTTCTTT.

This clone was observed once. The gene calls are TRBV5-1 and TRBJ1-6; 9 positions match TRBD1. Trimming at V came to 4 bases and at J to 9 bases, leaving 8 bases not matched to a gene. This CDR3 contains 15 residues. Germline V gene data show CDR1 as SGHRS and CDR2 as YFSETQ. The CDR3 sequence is CASSKPGQGVSPLHF. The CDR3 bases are TGCGCCAGCAGCAAGCCGGGACAGGGTGTTTCACCCCTCCACTTT.

This chain's CDR3 is CASNAGGINEQFF. The CDR3 DNA reads as TGTGCCAGTAATGCGGGGGGGATAAATGAGCAGTTCTTC. This sequence joins TRBV19 and TRBJ2-1; 9 bases are shared with TRBD2. CDR3 size: 13 residues. The V gene end was trimmed by 7 bases and the J gene end by 7 bases; junction bases not matched to a gene: 5. Germline CDR1 reads LNHDA; CDR2 reads SQIVND (reference sequence).

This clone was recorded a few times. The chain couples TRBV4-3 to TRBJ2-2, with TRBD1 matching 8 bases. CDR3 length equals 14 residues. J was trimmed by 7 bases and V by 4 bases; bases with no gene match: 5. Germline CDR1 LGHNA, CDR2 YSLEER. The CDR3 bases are TGCGCCAGCAGCCGGACAGGGTCCGGCGGGGAGCTGTTTTTT. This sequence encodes CASSRTGSGGELFF.

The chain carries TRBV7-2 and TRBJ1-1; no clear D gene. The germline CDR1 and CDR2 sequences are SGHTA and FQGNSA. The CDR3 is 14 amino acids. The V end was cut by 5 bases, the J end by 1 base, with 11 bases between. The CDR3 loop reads CASSLSGWNTEAFF. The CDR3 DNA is TGTGCCAGCAGCCTCTCGGGGTGGAACACTGAAGCTTTCTTT.

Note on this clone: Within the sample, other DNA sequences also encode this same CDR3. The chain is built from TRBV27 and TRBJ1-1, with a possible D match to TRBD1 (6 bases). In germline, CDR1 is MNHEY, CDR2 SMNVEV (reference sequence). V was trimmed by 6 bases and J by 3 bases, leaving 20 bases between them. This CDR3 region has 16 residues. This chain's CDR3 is CASRVRDTSSHTEAFF. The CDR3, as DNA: TGTGCCAGCAGGGTTCGGGACACTAGTTCCCACACTGAAGCTTTCTTT.

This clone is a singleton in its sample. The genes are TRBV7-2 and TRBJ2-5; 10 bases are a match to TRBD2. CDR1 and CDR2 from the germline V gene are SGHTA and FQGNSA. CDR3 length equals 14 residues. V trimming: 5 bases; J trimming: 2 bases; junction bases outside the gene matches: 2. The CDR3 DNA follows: TGTGCCAGCAGCAAGACTAGCGGGCAAGAGACCCAGTACTTC. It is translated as CASSKTSGQETQYF.

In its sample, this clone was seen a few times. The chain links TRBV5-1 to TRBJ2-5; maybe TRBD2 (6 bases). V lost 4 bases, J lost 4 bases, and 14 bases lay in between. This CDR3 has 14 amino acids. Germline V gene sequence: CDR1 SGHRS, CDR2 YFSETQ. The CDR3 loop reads CASSRRAGIETQYF. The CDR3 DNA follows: TGCGCCAGCAGCCGGAGGGCAGGGATAGAGACCCAGTACTTC. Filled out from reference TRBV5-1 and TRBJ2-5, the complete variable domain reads KAGVTQTPRYLIKTRGQQVTLSCSPISGHRSVSWYQQTPGQGLQFLFEYFSETQRNKGNFPGRFSGRQFSNSRSEMNVSTLELGDSALYLCASSRRAGIETQYFGPGTRLLVL.

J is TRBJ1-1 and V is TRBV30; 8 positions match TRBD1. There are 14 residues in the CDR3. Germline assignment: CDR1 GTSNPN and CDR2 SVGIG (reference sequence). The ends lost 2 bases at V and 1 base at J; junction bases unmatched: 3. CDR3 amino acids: CAWSRGTGNTEAFF. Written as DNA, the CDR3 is TGTGCCTGGAGTAGGGGGACAGGGAACACTGAAGCTTTCTTT.

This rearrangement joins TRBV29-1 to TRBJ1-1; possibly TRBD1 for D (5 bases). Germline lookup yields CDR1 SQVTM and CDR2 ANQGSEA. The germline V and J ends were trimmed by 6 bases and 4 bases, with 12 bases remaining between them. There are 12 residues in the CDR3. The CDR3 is CSVVDKTTEAFF. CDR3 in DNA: TGCAGCGTCGTGGACAAAACCACTGAAGCTTTCTTT.

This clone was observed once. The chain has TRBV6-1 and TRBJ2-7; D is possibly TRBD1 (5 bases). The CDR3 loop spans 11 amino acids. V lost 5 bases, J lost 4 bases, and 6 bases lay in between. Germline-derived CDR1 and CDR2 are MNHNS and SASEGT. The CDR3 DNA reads TGTGCCAGCAGTAAGGGGTACGAGCAGTACTTC. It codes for CASSKGYEQYF.

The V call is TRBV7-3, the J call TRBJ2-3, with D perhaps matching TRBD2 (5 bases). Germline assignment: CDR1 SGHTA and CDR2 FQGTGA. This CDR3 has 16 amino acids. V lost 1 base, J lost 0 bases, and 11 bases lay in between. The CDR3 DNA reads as TGTGCCAGCAGCTTAAATCGGGGTTCTAGCACAGATACGCAGTATTTT. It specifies CASSLNRGSSTDTQYF.

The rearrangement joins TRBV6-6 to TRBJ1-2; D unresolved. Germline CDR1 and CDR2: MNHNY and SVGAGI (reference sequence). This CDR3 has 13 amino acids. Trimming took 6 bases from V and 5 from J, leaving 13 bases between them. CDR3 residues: CASSRAFGYGYTF. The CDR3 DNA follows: TGTGCCAGCAGCCGTGCCTTCGGGTATGGCTACACCTTC.

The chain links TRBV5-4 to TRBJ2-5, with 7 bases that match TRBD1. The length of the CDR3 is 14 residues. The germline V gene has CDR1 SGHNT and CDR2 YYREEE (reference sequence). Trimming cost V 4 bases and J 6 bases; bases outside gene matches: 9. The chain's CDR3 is CASSVSGTVQTQYF. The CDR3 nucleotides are TGTGCCAGCAGCGTTTCCGGGACAGTTCAGACCCAGTACTTC.

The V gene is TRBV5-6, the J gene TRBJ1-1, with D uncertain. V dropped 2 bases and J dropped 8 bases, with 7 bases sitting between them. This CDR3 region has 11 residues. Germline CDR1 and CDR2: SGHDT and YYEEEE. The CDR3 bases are TGTGCCAGCAGCTTACAATCAGAAGCTTTCTTT. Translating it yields CASSLQSEAFF.

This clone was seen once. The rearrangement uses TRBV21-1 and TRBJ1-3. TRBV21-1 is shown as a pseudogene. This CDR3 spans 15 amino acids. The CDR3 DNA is TGTGCCAGCAGCAATAGGGTTCTCTCTGGAAACACCATATATTTT. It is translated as CASSNRVLSGNTIYF.

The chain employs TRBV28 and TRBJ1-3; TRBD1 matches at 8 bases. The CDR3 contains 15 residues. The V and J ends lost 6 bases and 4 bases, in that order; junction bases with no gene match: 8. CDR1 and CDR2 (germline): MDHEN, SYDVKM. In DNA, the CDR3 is TGTGCCAGCAGCACCACAGGGGGGAAAGGAAACACCATATATTTT. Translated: CASSTTGGKGNTIYF. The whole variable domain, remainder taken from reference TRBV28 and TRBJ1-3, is DVKVTQSSRYLVKRTGEKVFLECVQDMDHENMFWYRQDPGLGLRLIYFSYDVKMKEKGDIPEGYSVSREKKERFSLILESASTNQTSMYLCASSTTGGKGNTIYFGEGSWLTVV.

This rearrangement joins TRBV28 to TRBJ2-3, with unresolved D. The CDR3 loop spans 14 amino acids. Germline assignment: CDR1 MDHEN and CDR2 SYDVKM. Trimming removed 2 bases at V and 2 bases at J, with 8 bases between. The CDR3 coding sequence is TGTGCCAGCAGTTTAGGCAGCGCCACAGATACGCAGTATTTT. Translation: CASSLGSATDTQYF.

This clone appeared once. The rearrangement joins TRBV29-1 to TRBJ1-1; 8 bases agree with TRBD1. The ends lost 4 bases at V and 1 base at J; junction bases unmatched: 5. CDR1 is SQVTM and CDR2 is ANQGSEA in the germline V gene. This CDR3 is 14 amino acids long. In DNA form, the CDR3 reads TGCAGCGTTGCCCGGACAGGGCAGAACACTGAAGCTTTCTTT. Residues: CSVARTGQNTEAFF.

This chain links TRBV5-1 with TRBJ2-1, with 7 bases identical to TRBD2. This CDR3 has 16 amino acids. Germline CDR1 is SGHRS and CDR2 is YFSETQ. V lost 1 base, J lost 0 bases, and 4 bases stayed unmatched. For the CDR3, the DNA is TGCGCCAGCAGCTTGCTAGGCGGGAGCTCCTACAATGAGCAGTTCTTC. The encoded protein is CASSLLGGSSYNEQFF.

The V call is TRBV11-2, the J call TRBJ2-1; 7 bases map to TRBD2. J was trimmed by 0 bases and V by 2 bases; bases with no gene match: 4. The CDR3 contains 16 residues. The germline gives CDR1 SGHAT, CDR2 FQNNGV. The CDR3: CASSLRRGSSYNEQFF. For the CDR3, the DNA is TGTGCCAGCAGCTTAAGGCGGGGGAGCTCCTACAATGAGCAGTTCTTC.

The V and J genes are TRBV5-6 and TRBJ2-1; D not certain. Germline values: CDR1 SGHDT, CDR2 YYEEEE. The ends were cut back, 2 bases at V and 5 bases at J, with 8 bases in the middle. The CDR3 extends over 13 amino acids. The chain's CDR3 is CASSFLGNNEQFF. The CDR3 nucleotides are TGTGCCAGCAGCTTTTTAGGGAACAATGAGCAGTTCTTC.

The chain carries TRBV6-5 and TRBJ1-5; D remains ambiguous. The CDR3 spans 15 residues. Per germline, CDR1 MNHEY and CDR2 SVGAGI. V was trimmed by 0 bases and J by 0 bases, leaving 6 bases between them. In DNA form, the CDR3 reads TGTGCCAGCAGTTACTCAGGGCATAGCAATCAGCCCCAGCATTTT. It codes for CASSYSGHSNQPQHF.

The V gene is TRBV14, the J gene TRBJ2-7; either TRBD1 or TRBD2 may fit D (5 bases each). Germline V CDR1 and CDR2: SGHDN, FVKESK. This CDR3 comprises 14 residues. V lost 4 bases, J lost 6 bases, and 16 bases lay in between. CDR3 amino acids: CASSRGPPPVEQYF. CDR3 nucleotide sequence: TGTGCCAGCAGCCGGGGACCTCCTCCCGTCGAGCAGTACTTC.